The 21 T cell receptor beta chains in this list originate from one sample, sequenced in a study of cytomegalovirus exposure and HLA in healthy donors. PCR employed 60 Vbeta and 13 Jbeta primers. Profiling relied on immunoSEQ multiplex PCR, and the TCRdb table lists in-frame clones only, not all of them. Here the sample spans some 200,000 clones, approximately 67% being singletons. The sample comprised PBMCs. Receptors were obtained from a man aged 35 to 55 in good health and CMV-seronegative.

This clone was counted a few times. The chain links TRBV19 to TRBJ2-3; 8 positions match TRBD2. The V segment lost 5 bases and the J segment 1 base; nucleotides outside the gene matches: 2. CDR1 is LNHDA and CDR2 is SQIVND in the germline V gene (reference sequence). The CDR3 runs to 14 residues. As DNA, the CDR3 is TGTGCCAGTAGTCTACTAGCGGGCACAGATACGCAGTATTTT. Translating it yields CASSLLAGTDTQYF.

This clone was recorded once. This chain links TRBV28 with TRBJ2-4; perhaps TRBD1 as D (5 bases). With 4 bases removed from V and 0 bases from J, the gap between germline ends came to 10 bases. The CDR3 covers 15 residues. Germline CDR1 reads MDHEN; CDR2 reads SYDVKM. The CDR3 DNA follows: TGTGCCAGCAGTTCGCTCGACAGAGCCAAAAACATTCAGTACTTC. It specifies CASSSLDRAKNIQYF.

This clone was counted between two and nine times. This chain links TRBV11-1 with TRBJ2-2, with D uncertain. CDR1 and CDR2 from the germline V gene are SGHAT and FQDESV (reference sequence). The CDR3 extends over 13 amino acids. Trimming shortened V by 5 bases and J by 8 bases, and 12 bases separated the two germline ends. CDR3 DNA: TGTGCCAGCAGCCCACAGCTCAGAGGGGAGCTGTTTTTT. Its translation: CASSPQLRGELFF.

The gene calls are TRBV10-3 and TRBJ2-3; 12 bases align to TRBD2. Germline V gene lookup returns CDR1 ENHRY and CDR2 SYGVKD. This CDR3 is 14 amino acids long. Trimming removed 11 bases from V and 3 bases from J; junction bases left unmatched: 6. In DNA form, the CDR3 reads TGTGCCGCCCGGGGACTAGCGGGTACAGATACGCAGTATTTT. Translation: CAARGLAGTDTQYF.

This chain connects TRBV15 to TRBJ2-7, with 10 positions matching TRBD1. This CDR3 comprises 14 residues. The junction had 5 bases not matched to a gene; V was cut back by 6 bases and J by 3 bases. The germline V gene has CDR1 LNHNV and CDR2 YYDKDF (reference sequence). This CDR3 is CATRSGTGVYEQYF. DNA for the CDR3: TGTGCCACCAGGTCTGGGACAGGGGTCTACGAGCAGTACTTC.

Here the CDR3 DNA reads TGTGCCAGCAGTTTCGCGGGTGTGGCCTACGAGCAGTACTTC. Protein: CASSFAGVAYEQYF. The chain recombines TRBV27 with TRBJ2-7; TRBD2 might be the D (5 bases). This CDR3 contains 14 residues. Germline lookup yields CDR1 MNHEY and CDR2 SMNVEV (reference sequence). V gave up 3 bases and J gave up 2 bases, with 11 bases separating them.

Comment on this clone: One end of the junction does not line up with germline, which may come from a read error. V and J are TRBV7-9 and TRBJ1-6; 7 nucleotides agree with TRBD1. This CDR3 is 13 amino acids long. The V gene's germline CDR1 is SEHNR and CDR2 FQNEAQ (reference sequence). Here the CDR3 reads CSSSPQGNSPLHF. For the CDR3, the DNA is TGTTCCAGCAGCCCACAGGGGAATTCACCCCTCCACTTT.

This clone was found a few times. V is TRBV28 and J is TRBJ1-2, with TRBD1 identical over 8 bases. Germline CDR1 MDHEN, CDR2 SYDVKM. CDR3 length: 14 residues. Trimming took 4 bases from V and 7 from J; bases not matched to a gene: 8. CDR3 in amino acids: CASSSGQGLVGYTF. The CDR3 bases are TGTGCCAGCAGTTCCGGACAGGGCCTAGTTGGCTACACCTTC.

Only a few counts were recorded for this clone. The chain has TRBV27 and TRBJ2-5; D unclear. The DNA end is more similar to TRBJ2-7, so the J call may be wrong. CDR1 is MNHEY and CDR2 is SMNVEV in the germline V gene (reference sequence). This CDR3 has 13 amino acids. As DNA, the CDR3 is TGTGCCAGCGGGTTCGTGGGCTCCTACGAGCAGTACTTC. Protein: CASGFVGSYEQYF.

The J gene is TRBJ2-5, the V gene TRBV2; 8 bases map to TRBD2. The CDR3 is 12 residues long. V shed 6 bases, J shed 7 bases, and the junction held 4 bases outside the gene matches. The germline V gene has CDR1 SNHLY and CDR2 FYNNEI. The CDR3 is CASRQSGGTQYF. As DNA, the CDR3 is TGTGCCAGCAGACAGAGCGGGGGGACCCAGTACTTC.

The gene calls are TRBV9 and TRBJ2-3, with 10 bases lining up with TRBD2. V shed 3 bases and J 6 bases; nucleotides not matched to a gene: 7. The CDR3 extends over 15 amino acids. Per the germline V gene, CDR1 is SGDLS and CDR2 is YYNGEE. CDR3 in amino acids: CASSELAGAGDTQYF. The DNA for the CDR3 is TGTGCCAGCAGCGAGCTAGCGGGAGCTGGCGATACGCAGTATTTT.

This clone appeared many times. This sequence joins TRBV7-9 and TRBJ1-1, with unresolved D. Trimming shortened V by 0 bases and J by 5 bases, and 10 bases separated the two germline ends. This CDR3 spans 14 amino acids. The germline gives CDR1 SEHNR, CDR2 FQNEAQ (reference sequence). This CDR3 reads CASSLAAAGTEAFF. The CDR3 DNA reads as TGTGCCAGCAGCTTAGCGGCAGCGGGGACTGAAGCTTTCTTT.

V and J are TRBV19 and TRBJ2-1, with a tentative D call TRBD1 (6 bases). In germline, CDR1 is LNHDA, CDR2 SQIVND (reference sequence). The CDR3 is 15 residues long. The V gene lost 5 bases and the J gene lost 3 bases, with 14 bases spanning the gap. As DNA, the CDR3 is TGTGCCAGTAGTTTTGGGCAGGGGAACTACAATGAGCAGTTCTTC. Protein: CASSFGQGNYNEQFF.

DNA for the CDR3: TGTGCCAGCAGCCAGACAGGAACCTACAATGAGCAGTTCTTC. This encodes CASSQTGTYNEQFF. This sequence joins TRBV5-6 and TRBJ2-1; a possible D gene is TRBD1 (6 bases). The CDR3 covers 14 residues. V lost 4 bases, J lost 2 bases, and 10 bases lay in between. Germline CDR1 is SGHDT and CDR2 is YYEEEE. Together with reference TRBV5-6 and TRBJ2-1, the CDR3 gives the full variable domain: DAGVTQSPTHLIKTRGQQVTLRCSPKSGHDTVSWYQQALGQGPQFIFQYYEEEERQRGNFPDRFSGHQFPNYSSELNVNALLLGDSALYLCASSQTGTYNEQFFGPGTRLTVL.

This CDR3 is CSVEGDTITDTQYF. The CDR3 DNA is TGCAGCGTTGAGGGGGACACAATCACAGATACGCAGTATTTT. This chain uses TRBV29-1 with TRBJ2-3, with TRBD1 as a possible D gene (6 bases). From germline, CDR1 is SQVTM and CDR2 ANQGSEA. The CDR3 totals 14 residues. The V end was cut by 3 bases, the J end by 2 bases, with 12 bases between.

The rearrangement joins TRBV7-2 to TRBJ1-3, with 7 nucleotides matching TRBD1. With 6 bases clipped from V and 3 bases from J, the junction kept 8 bases outside the gene matches. This CDR3 has 15 residues. The V gene's germline CDR1 is SGHTA and CDR2 FQGNSA. Here the CDR3 reads CASRPAGGSGNTIYF. CDR3 nucleotide sequence: TGTGCCAGCAGACCAGCAGGGGGAAGTGGAAACACCATATATTTT.

The V gene is TRBV30, the J gene TRBJ1-2; D is undetermined. There are 12 residues in the CDR3. Germline V lookup: CDR1 GTSNPN, CDR2 SVGIG (reference sequence). Trimming took off 0 bases at V and 6 bases at J, with 8 bases between the two ends. CDR3 DNA: TGTGCCTGGAGTGTACTCATGGATGGCTACACCTTC. Translating gives CAWSVLMDGYTF.

The rearrangement links TRBV7-2 to TRBJ1-2; 7 nucleotides line up with TRBD1. V trimming: 3 bases; J trimming: 8 bases; junction bases outside the gene matches: 6. CDR1 SGHTA and CDR2 FQGNSA come from the germline V gene. The CDR3 runs to 13 residues. CDR3 sequence: CASSFDRVGGYTF. DNA of the CDR3: TGTGCCAGCAGCTTTGACAGGGTCGGAGGCTACACCTTC.

This clone has a single count. V and J are TRBV13 and TRBJ2-1; 10 bases agree with TRBD1. Per the germline V gene, CDR1 is PRHDT and CDR2 is FYEKMQ (reference sequence). This CDR3 is 17 amino acids long. Trimming removed 4 bases from V and 7 bases from J; junction bases left unmatched: 13. CDR3 DNA: TGTGCCAGCAGCTCGGGGACAGGGGCAACATTAAAGAATGAGCAGTTCTTC. It specifies CASSSGTGATLKNEQFF. Looking up the rest from reference TRBV13 and TRBJ2-1 gives the full variable domain: AAGVIQSPRHLIKEKRETATLKCYPIPRHDTVYWYQQGPGQDPQFLISFYEKMQSDKGSIPDRFSAQQFSDYHSELNMSSLELGDSALYFCASSSGTGATLKNEQFFGPGTRLTVL.

This clone was counted only a few times. The chain combines TRBV29-1 with TRBJ1-1; D is undetermined. The CDR3 contains 12 residues. Trimming pared 3 bases from V and 1 base from J, leaving 6 bases between. The germline V gene has CDR1 SQVTM and CDR2 ANQGSEA. In DNA, the CDR3 is TGCAGCGTTGAGGTCAGGAACACTGAAGCTTTCTTT. Translated, it gives CSVEVRNTEAFF.

The chain uses TRBV14 and TRBJ2-3; D is unclear. Germline V gene sequence: CDR1 SGHDN, CDR2 FVKESK. The V and J ends lost 0 bases and 1 base respectively, with 5 bases between them. This CDR3 contains 14 residues. This CDR3 is CASSQDYGTDTQYF. The CDR3 DNA sequence: TGTGCCAGCAGCCAAGATTATGGCACAGATACGCAGTATTTT.